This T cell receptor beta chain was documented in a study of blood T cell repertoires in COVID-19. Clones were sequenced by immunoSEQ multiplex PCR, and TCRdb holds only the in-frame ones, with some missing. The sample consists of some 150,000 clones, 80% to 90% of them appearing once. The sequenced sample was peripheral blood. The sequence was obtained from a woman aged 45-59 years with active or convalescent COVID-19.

The CDR3 DNA reads as TGCGCCAGCACTGTCCAGGGCCGCTCGAACACCGGGGAGCTGTTTTTT. It specifies CASTVQGRSNTGELFF. The chain is built from TRBV5-1 and TRBJ2-2, with D perhaps TRBD1 (5 bases). The V gene lost 6 bases and the J gene lost 0 bases, with 15 bases spanning the gap. CDR1 is SGHRS, CDR2 YFSETQ, per germline. The CDR3 is 16 amino acids.